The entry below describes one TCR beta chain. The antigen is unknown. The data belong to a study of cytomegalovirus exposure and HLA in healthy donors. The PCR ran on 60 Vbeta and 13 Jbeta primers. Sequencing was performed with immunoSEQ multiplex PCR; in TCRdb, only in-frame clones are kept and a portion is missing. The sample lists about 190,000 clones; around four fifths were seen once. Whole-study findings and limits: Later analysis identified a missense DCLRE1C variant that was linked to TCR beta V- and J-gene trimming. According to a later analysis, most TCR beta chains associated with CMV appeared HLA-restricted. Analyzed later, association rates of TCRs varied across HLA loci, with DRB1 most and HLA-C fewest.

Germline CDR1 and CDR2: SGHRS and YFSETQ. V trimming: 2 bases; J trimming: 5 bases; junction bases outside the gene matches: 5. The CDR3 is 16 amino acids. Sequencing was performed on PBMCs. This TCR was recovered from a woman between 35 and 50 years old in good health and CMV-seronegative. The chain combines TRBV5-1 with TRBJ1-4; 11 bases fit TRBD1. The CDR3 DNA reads TGCGCCAGCAGCTTTGGACAGGGGGCTACGAATGAAAAACTGTTTTTT. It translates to CASSFGQGATNEKLFF. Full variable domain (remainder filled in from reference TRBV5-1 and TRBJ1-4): KAGVTQTPRYLIKTRGQQVTLSCSPISGHRSVSWYQQTPGQGLQFLFEYFSETQRNKGNFPGRFSGRQFSNSRSEMNVSTLELGDSALYLCASSFGQGATNEKLFFGSGTQLSVL.